These 5 T cell receptor beta chains share one sample of origin, sequenced in a study of T cell repertoires in cytomegalovirus infection. TCRdb re-called the reads through MiXCR, storing one row per CDR3 protein. The sample holds about 740,000 distinct CDR3 sequences, 35% seen once. Sequencing was done on a sample of PBMCs. These TCRs come from a human donor in good health (CMV status not recorded). Some clones in this sample may be carry-over from other donors' samples.

The chain links TRBV4-1 to TRBJ1-5; a possible D gene is TRBD1 (5 bases). CDR3 length: 14 residues. V was pared by 5 bases and J by 0 bases, with 8 bases between. Per germline, CDR1 MGHRA and CDR2 YSYEKL. The CDR3 spells CASSNTGSNQPQHF. CDR3 in DNA: TGCGCCAGCAGCAATACAGGTAGCAATCAGCCCCAGCATTTT.

On this clonotype itself: A single base separates this from a much larger clone, so it may be a read error. The conserved final phenylalanine or tryptophan is absent from the CDR3, which likely points to a read error. The chain uses TRBV7-2 and TRBJ2-7; D is perhaps TRBD1 (5 bases). This CDR3 comprises 11 residues. Germline values: CDR1 SGHTA, CDR2 FQGNSA. The CDR3 DNA reads TGTGCTACCCGTCAGGGCAACGAGCAGTACTTA. It is translated as CATRQGNEQYL.

V usage is TRBV2 and J usage is TRBJ1-1, with TRBD1 matching 9 bases. Germline CDR1 and CDR2: SNHLY and FYNNEI. Trimming took 6 bases from V and 1 from J; bases not matched to a gene: 15. The CDR3 consists of 18 residues. CDR3 DNA: TGTGCCAGCAGACTCGGGACAGGGAACAGGGCGACGAACACTGAAGCTTTCTTT. Amino acids: CASRLGTGNRATNTEAFF.

In the case of this clonotype: Sequence at one end of the junction differs from germline and may be a read error. This chain links TRBV28 with TRBJ1-5; D remains ambiguous. This CDR3 is built from 14 residues. Germline-derived CDR1 and CDR2 are MDHEN and SYDVKM. CDR3 residues: CASSHGRTNHPQHF. The CDR3 DNA reads as TGTGCCAGCAGCCACGGACGGACCAATCATCCCCAGCATTTT.

The chain uses TRBV27 and TRBJ1-1; maybe TRBD1 (5 bases). The CDR3 runs 12 residues. Trimming left V 11 bases short and J 3 bases short, with 13 bases between. Looked up from germline, CDR1 is MNHEY and CDR2 is SMNVEV (reference sequence). The CDR3, as DNA: TGTGCCGTCGGGGGGGGGTACACTGAAGCTTTCTTT. Protein: CAVGGGYTEAFF.